The next 20 T cell receptor beta chains were all read from a single sample in a study of cytomegalovirus exposure and HLA in healthy donors. In the PCR, 60 Vbeta and 13 Jbeta primers were used. TCRdb's table, derived via immunoSEQ multiplex PCR, lists solely in-frame clones and lacks some. The data show about 140,000 clones, around three quarters seen once. The sequenced sample consisted of PBMCs. The receptors come from a woman aged 40 to 50 in good health and CMV-seronegative.

The chain is built from TRBV18 and TRBJ1-3; D is undetermined. V was cut by 3 bases and J by 0 bases, with 12 bases left in between. The germline gives CDR1 KGHSH, CDR2 LQKENI. This CDR3 is 16 amino acids long. CDR3 in DNA: TGTGCCAGCTCACCTTATGACGGGAGCTCTGGAAACACCATATATTTT. This codes for CASSPYDGSSGNTIYF.

The CDR3 sequence: CASSLAYRGDTEAFF. CDR3 nucleotide sequence: TGTGCCAGCTCACTTGCTTACAGGGGGGACACTGAAGCTTTCTTT. The rearrangement joins TRBV18 to TRBJ1-1, with 8 bases aligning to TRBD1. Germline V gene sequence: CDR1 KGHSH, CDR2 LQKENI. Trimming cost V 4 bases and J 3 bases; bases outside gene matches: 7. The length of the CDR3 is 15 residues.

The gene calls are TRBV2 and TRBJ2-4, with 11 bases that match TRBD2. The germline gives CDR1 SNHLY, CDR2 FYNNEI. This CDR3 has 15 amino acids. V shed 2 bases, J shed 7 bases, and the junction held 4 bases outside the gene matches. The CDR3 is CASSETASGGNIQYF. In DNA, the CDR3 is TGTGCCAGCAGTGAAACGGCTAGCGGGGGGAACATTCAGTACTTC.

V and J are TRBV6-1 and TRBJ1-3, with D perhaps matching TRBD1 (5 bases). Per the germline V gene, CDR1 is MNHNS and CDR2 is SASEGT. V gave up 6 bases and J gave up 0 bases, with 12 bases separating them. The CDR3 has 15 residues. The CDR3 coding sequence is TGTGCCAGCAGGAAAGCGGGGCTCTCTGGAAACACCATATATTTT. The encoded protein is CASRKAGLSGNTIYF.

This clone was observed once. V usage is TRBV6-1 and J usage is TRBJ1-4; D may be TRBD1 (6 bases). V was clipped by 5 bases and J by 10 bases, with 20 bases between them. The CDR3 loop spans 15 amino acids. Germline assignment: CDR1 MNHNS and CDR2 SASEGT. The chain's CDR3 is CASSLHPLTGPKLFF. For the CDR3, the DNA is TGTGCCAGCAGTCTACACCCATTGACAGGACCAAAACTGTTTTTT.

The chain carries TRBV7-2 and TRBJ1-2; D might be TRBD1 (5 bases). Germline CDR1 SGHTA, CDR2 FQGNSA. This CDR3 is built from 13 residues. The V end lost 0 bases, the J end lost 13 bases, and 15 bases lay between the germline ends. CDR3 loop: CASSLAQEQGPTF. CDR3 in DNA: TGTGCCAGCAGCTTAGCTCAGGAGCAGGGCCCCACCTTC.

The chain employs TRBV6-6 and TRBJ2-7, with 10 bases aligning to TRBD2. This CDR3 is 16 amino acids long. Looked up from germline, CDR1 is MNHNY and CDR2 is SVGAGI (reference sequence). J gave up 6 bases and V 0 bases, and 8 bases lay outside the gene matches. The CDR3 sequence: CASSYSTSGPTGEQYF. The CDR3 nucleotides are TGTGCCAGCAGTTACTCGACTAGCGGGCCCACTGGCGAGCAGTACTTC.

This clone appeared once. The chain links TRBV2 to TRBJ2-3, with 7 positions matching TRBD2. CDR3 size: 15 residues. Germline CDR1 is SNHLY and CDR2 is FYNNEI. Germline trimming cut 3 bases from V and 5 bases from J; bases unmatched to any gene: 8. The CDR3 coding sequence is TGTGCCAGCAGTGACGGACTAGAGAGTTTAGATACGCAGTATTTT. Residues: CASSDGLESLDTQYF.

This chain links TRBV6-1 with TRBJ1-1; D gene uncertain. Germline V lookup: CDR1 MNHNS, CDR2 SASEGT. The CDR3 contains 12 residues. Between the trimmed V and J ends, which lost 5 bases and 10 bases, there was a span of 14 bases. DNA of the CDR3: TGTGCCAGCAGTTTCCCAGGCCGGGGAGCTTTCTTT. It encodes CASSFPGRGAFF.

This clone appeared once. The CDR3 DNA follows: TGTGCCAGCAGTCCCGGGACTAGCGAAACCTACGAGCAGTACTTC. It translates to CASSPGTSETYEQYF. The chain has TRBV2 and TRBJ2-7; 10 bases fit TRBD2. The germline V gene has CDR1 SNHLY and CDR2 FYNNEI. The CDR3 covers 15 residues. The junction had 6 bases not matched to a gene; V was cut back by 5 bases and J by 2 bases. The full variable domain, with the rest looked up from reference TRBV2 and TRBJ2-7, is EPEVTQTPSHQVTQMGQEVILRCVPISNHLYFYWYRQILGQKVEFLVSFYNNEISEKSEIFDDQFSVERPDGSNFTLKIRSTKLEDSAMYFCASSPGTSETYEQYFGPGTRLTVT.

The chain recombines TRBV7-2 with TRBJ1-5; D possibly corresponds to TRBD1 (5 bases). The germline V gene encodes CDR1 SGHTA and CDR2 FQGNSA. The CDR3 is 16 residues long. Trimming cost V 7 bases and J 6 bases, with 22 bases left between them. The CDR3 coding sequence is TGTGCCAGCACCCTCCGTGTTAGGGGTTCGAGTCAGCCCCAGCATTTT. Protein sequence: CASTLRVRGSSQPQHF. The full variable domain, in which reference TRBV7-2 and TRBJ1-5 provide the parts outside the CDR3, is GAGVSQSPSNKVTEKGKDVELRCDPISGHTALYWYRQSLGQGLEFLIYFQGNSAPDKSGLPSDRFSAERTGGSVSTLTIQRTQQEDSAVYLCASTLRVRGSSQPQHFGDGTRLSIL.

This clone was seen a single time. This chain links TRBV5-1 with TRBJ1-1; 8 nucleotides match TRBD1. This CDR3 has 14 residues. Per the germline V gene, CDR1 is SGHRS and CDR2 is YFSETQ. With V trimmed by 4 bases and J by 4 bases, 6 bases remained unmatched. For the CDR3, the DNA is TGCGCCAGCAGCGTAGGGACAGGTAGCACTGAAGCTTTCTTT. Translation gives CASSVGTGSTEAFF.

A few counts support this clone. The rearrangement uses TRBV2 and TRBJ1-1; 7 nucleotides align to TRBD1. This CDR3 is 13 amino acids long. Germline V gene sequence: CDR1 SNHLY, CDR2 FYNNEI. V shed 9 bases and J 8 bases; nucleotides not matched to a gene: 12. This CDR3 reads CARKTAGGREAFF. The CDR3 DNA is TGTGCCAGGAAAACGGCAGGGGGACGAGAAGCTTTCTTT.

This sequence joins TRBV6-5 and TRBJ1-2, with 9 bases identical to TRBD1. Losses at the gene ends were 6 bases for V and 5 bases for J; bases not matched to a gene: 7. Germline CDR1 reads MNHEY; CDR2 reads SVGAGI. The CDR3 totals 14 residues. The CDR3 is CASRRGQGSYGYTF. The CDR3 nucleotides read TGTGCCAGCAGAAGAGGACAGGGGTCTTATGGCTACACCTTC.

The chain couples TRBV25-1 to TRBJ1-4; D not resolved. V dropped 6 bases and J dropped 4 bases, with 15 bases sitting between them. Germline V gives CDR1 MGHDK, CDR2 SYGVNS. This CDR3 has 15 amino acids. CDR3 bases: TGTGCCAGCAGCACCCCCGCCAGGCTTAATGAAAAACTGTTTTTT. Protein: CASSTPARLNEKLFF.

The CDR3 protein is CASSTSSGGTDTQYF. The DNA of the CDR3 is TGTGCCAGCAGTACGAGTAGCGGGGGGACAGATACGCAGTATTTT. The chain uses TRBV6-5 and TRBJ2-3; TRBD2 matches 10 bases. Germline V CDR1 and CDR2: MNHEY, SVGAGI. Trimming removed 5 bases from V and 3 bases from J; junction bases left unmatched: 5. This CDR3 contains 15 residues.

The chain uses TRBV5-1 and TRBJ2-5; 12 bases match TRBD2. V lost 3 bases to trimming and J lost 4 bases; unmatched junction nucleotides: 1. Germline CDR1 reads SGHRS; CDR2 reads YFSETQ. The CDR3 is 14 residues long. CDR3 coding DNA: TGCGCCAGCAGCTCGACTAGCGGGGGAGAGACCCAGTACTTC. It translates to CASSSTSGGETQYF.

This chain uses TRBV4-1 with TRBJ1-6; D gene uncertain. This CDR3 has 18 residues. Trimming took 1 base from V and 9 from J, leaving 22 bases between them. Per germline, CDR1 MGHRA and CDR2 YSYEKL. The CDR3 region is CASSQVVRGSLRLSPLHF. Here the CDR3 DNA reads TGCGCCAGCAGCCAAGTGGTTCGGGGATCCCTTCGGCTTTCACCCCTCCACTTT.

V is TRBV4-1 and J is TRBJ1-5; D perhaps matches TRBD1 (5 bases). CDR3 length equals 16 residues. The ends were cut back, 0 bases at V and 5 bases at J, with 14 bases in the middle. Germline lookup yields CDR1 MGHRA and CDR2 YSYEKL. CDR3 coding DNA: TGCGCCAGCAGCCAAGAAGGCCAGGGAGGGGATCAGCCCCAGCATTTT. Translated, it gives CASSQEGQGGDQPQHF.

This clone was seen a few times. This rearrangement joins TRBV27 to TRBJ1-6, with a weak D call TRBD1 (5 bases). V lost 3 bases and J 9 bases, leaving 12 bases between the germline ends. The CDR3 totals 14 residues. Germline V gene sequence: CDR1 MNHEY, CDR2 SMNVEV (reference sequence). The CDR3 coding sequence is TGTGCCAGCAGTTTTGCCCAGGGAGGTTCACCCCTCCACTTT. This codes for CASSFAQGGSPLHF.